This is a list of T cell receptor beta chains from one sample in a study of T cell repertoires in cytomegalovirus infection. MiXCR, run by TCRdb on the reads, gives a single entry per CDR3 protein. Of hundreds of thousands of distinct CDR3 sequences listed, under 40% are singletons. Their antigens are not known. Sequenced material: cultured CD8+ T cells from PBMCs, taken from culture after CMV antigen stimulation. The source is a human donor in good health (CMV status not recorded). Some clones in this sample may be carry-over from other donors' samples. The CDR3 runs from the conserved cysteine through the conserved F or W. The order of the fields is V gene, J gene, D gene, clone size, CDR3 DNA, CDR3 protein. The D gene is left open where the match is weak. Clone size is shown for a subset of rows, as once, few, many or a class of expanded clone.

V: TRBV6-1
J: TRBJ1-3
D: -
size: -
DNA: TGTGCCAGCCAACAGGCAGCCTCTGGAAACACCATATATTTT
CDR3: CASQQAASGNTIYF

V: TRBV12-5
J: TRBJ1-1
D: -
size: -
DNA: TGTGCTAGTGGTTTGGTACCGGTAGGCCGATGGGAAGCTTTCTTT
CDR3: CASGLVPVGRWEAFF

V: TRBV12-3/TRBV12-4
J: TRBJ2-7
D: -
size: many
DNA: TGTGCCAGCACCACAGCCACAGGCCTGGCTACGGGAGAGCAGTACTTC
CDR3: CASTTATGLATGEQYF

V: TRBV27
J: TRBJ1-1
D: -
size: few
DNA: TGTGCCAGCAAACCCGGGACGGCAAACACTGAAGCTTTCTTT
CDR3: CASKPGTANTEAFF

V: TRBV6-1
J: TRBJ1-5
D: -
size: few
DNA: TGTGCCAGCAGTGAAGATTGGGGAAATCAGCCCCAGCATTTT
CDR3: CASSEDWGNQPQHF

V: TRBV27
J: TRBJ1-5
D: -
size: -
DNA: TGTGCCAGTAGTTTGCAGGGACCCGGCGATCAGCCCCAGCATTTT
CDR3: CASSLQGPGDQPQHF

V: TRBV6-8
J: TRBJ1-1
D: -
size: -
DNA: TGTGCCAGTAGGCAGGGGTTCAACACTGAAGCTTTCTTT
CDR3: CASRQGFNTEAFF

V: TRBV3-1
J: TRBJ2-1
D: -
size: -
DNA: TGTGCCAGCAGCCCCCAGGGCGGAATAGGCAATGAGCAGTTCTTC
CDR3: CASSPQGGIGNEQFF

V: TRBV7-9
J: TRBJ2-7
D: -
size: -
DNA: TGTGCCAGCAGATGGGACACCTACGAGCAGTACTTC
CDR3: CASRWDTYEQYF

V: TRBV7-4
J: TRBJ2-1
D: -
size: few
DNA: TGTGCCAGCAGCGGGAGCACCCCGGGGTCCGGCTACCACAATGAGCAGTTCTTC
CDR3: CASSGSTPGSGYHNEQFF

V: TRBV7-2
J: TRBJ2-3
D: TRBD2
size: -
DNA: TGTGCCAGCAGCTTAGCGACTAGCGGGGGGGCGACAGATACGCAGTATTTT
CDR3: CASSLATSGGATDTQYF

V: TRBV12-3/TRBV12-4
J: TRBJ1-2
D: -
size: many
DNA: TGTGCCAGCAGTTTAGGGGCAGCTAACTATGGCTACACCTTC
CDR3: CASSLGAANYGYTF

V: TRBV27
J: TRBJ2-7
D: -
size: few
DNA: TGTGCCAGCAGTTTATCGGAAAAATACGAGCAGTACTTC
CDR3: CASSLSEKYEQYF

V: TRBV7-8
J: TRBJ2-1
D: TRBD2
size: many
DNA: TGTGCCAGCAGCAAACTAGCGGGGCCCTACAATGAGCAGTTCTTC
CDR3: CASSKLAGPYNEQFF

V: TRBV19
J: TRBJ1-6
D: -
size: few
DNA: TGTGCCAGTAGTCCCGGGGGAAGATCACCCCTCCACTTT
CDR3: CASSPGGRSPLHF

V: TRBV6-2/TRBV6-3
J: TRBJ2-7
D: -
size: -
DNA: TGTGCCAGCAGTTACTCGAGGGGCGGGCCCGAGCAGTACTTC
CDR3: CASSYSRGGPEQYF

V: TRBV19
J: TRBJ1-1
D: -
size: many
DNA: TGTGCCAGTAGTATCGGGCAGACAAACACTGAAGCTTTCTTT
CDR3: CASSIGQTNTEAFF

V: TRBV6-6
J: TRBJ1-4
D: -
size: -
DNA: TGTGCCAGCAGCCGCGAAAAACTGTTTTTT
CDR3: CASSREKLFF

V: TRBV28
J: TRBJ2-7
D: TRBD2
size: -
DNA: TGTGCCAGCAGGGGGGGGACTAGCGTTTACGAGCAGTACTTC
CDR3: CASRGGTSVYEQYF

V: TRBV10-3
J: TRBJ2-1
D: TRBD1
size: -
DNA: TGTGCCATCAGTGAGTCCCCGACAGGGGTCTACAATGAGCAGTTCTTC
CDR3: CAISESPTGVYNEQFF

V: TRBV29-1
J: TRBJ1-1
D: -
size: once
DNA: TGCAGCGTTGACGTAGTCGGGGACACTGAAGCTTTCTTT
CDR3: CSVDVVGDTEAFF

V: TRBV6-5
J: TRBJ1-2
D: -
size: -
DNA: TGTGCCAGCAGTTACTCGTTTAGCTATGGCTACACCTTC
CDR3: CASSYSFSYGYTF

V: TRBV6-6
J: TRBJ1-5
D: TRBD1
size: -
DNA: TGTGCCAGCAGTTACACGGGACAGGGAAGTCAGCCCCAGCATTTT
CDR3: CASSYTGQGSQPQHF

V: TRBV5-3
J: TRBJ2-7
D: -
size: -
DNA: TGTGCCAGCAGCTTGGGTCACCAATACGAGCAGTACTTC
CDR3: CASSLGHQYEQYF

V: TRBV9
J: TRBJ2-2
D: -
size: -
DNA: TGTGCCAGCAGCGTGGGACTTCCGAACACCGGGGAGCTGTTTTTT
CDR3: CASSVGLPNTGELFF

V: TRBV5-1
J: TRBJ2-3
D: TRBD2
size: -
DNA: TGCGCCAGCAGCACTGGTTGGGGAGCGGGAAGCACAGATACGCAGTATTTT
CDR3: CASSTGWGAGSTDTQYF

V: TRBV7-8
J: TRBJ1-6
D: -
size: many
DNA: TGTGCCAGCAGCAAACGGTGGAGCGCTGGATCACCCCTCCACTTT
CDR3: CASSKRWSAGSPLHF

V: TRBV5-1
J: TRBJ2-1
D: TRBD1
size: -
DNA: TGCGCCAGCAGCCAACAGGGGTTCCCCTACAATGAGCAGTTCTTC
CDR3: CASSQQGFPYNEQFF

V: TRBV28
J: TRBJ1-4
D: -
size: many
DNA: TGTGCCAGCAGTTTAATGGGGCAGGAAAGGGAAAAACTGTTTTTT
CDR3: CASSLMGQEREKLFF

V: TRBV6-6
J: TRBJ2-1
D: -
size: -
DNA: TGTGCCAGCAGTTACTCTAGCAGGGGTTCTGAGCAGTTCTTC
CDR3: CASSYSSRGSEQFF

V: TRBV12-3/TRBV12-4
J: TRBJ1-6
D: -
size: few
DNA: TGTGCCAGCAGTTTAGGGGGCCCTCGTGGGGATTCACCCCTCCACTTT
CDR3: CASSLGGPRGDSPLHF

V: TRBV6-8
J: TRBJ2-7
D: TRBD2
size: few
DNA: TGTGCCAGCAGTTGGGACGGGGGGGGTTATTACGAGCAGTACTTC
CDR3: CASSWDGGGYYEQYF

V: TRBV7-6
J: TRBJ1-1
D: -
size: -
DNA: TGTGCCAGCAGCTTAACATGGGGCGTAATGAACACTGAAGCTTTCTTT
CDR3: CASSLTWGVMNTEAFF

V: TRBV27
J: TRBJ2-3
D: -
size: -
DNA: TGTGCCAGCAGTCAACCCCCAGGCACAGATACGCAGTATTTT
CDR3: CASSQPPGTDTQYF

V: TRBV7-9
J: TRBJ2-1
D: -
size: few
DNA: TGTGCCAGCAGCTTAGTGGGACAATACAATGAGCAGTTCTTC
CDR3: CASSLVGQYNEQFF

V: TRBV4-3
J: TRBJ2-1
D: TRBD2
size: few
DNA: TGCGCCAGCAGCCCCAGGACTAGCGGGAGCAATGAGCAGTTCTTC
CDR3: CASSPRTSGSNEQFF

V: TRBV27
J: TRBJ2-3
D: -
size: -
DNA: TGTGCCAGCAGTGGGGGATCGCGCCCTAGCACAGATACGCAGTATTTT
CDR3: CASSGGSRPSTDTQYF

V: TRBV12-5
J: TRBJ2-5
D: TRBD2
size: -
DNA: TGTGCTAGTGGTTTGGTAGGGATGGGACTAGCGGGGGACCGAGGGACCCAGTACTTC
CDR3: CASGLVGMGLAGDRGTQYF

V: TRBV6-5
J: TRBJ2-7
D: TRBD2
size: -
DNA: TGTGCCAGCAGTCACTACGGGACTAGCGGCTCCTACGAGCAGTACTTC
CDR3: CASSHYGTSGSYEQYF

V: TRBV12-3/TRBV12-4
J: TRBJ1-1
D: TRBD1
size: many
DNA: TGTGCCAGCAGTTCAAAGGGGGACAGGGTGTTAGCTTTCTTT
CDR3: CASSSKGDRVLAFF

V: TRBV4-2
J: TRBJ2-1
D: -
size: -
DNA: TGTGCCAGCAGCCCCAGGGGCGGGGGCCCAAATGAGCAGTTCTTC
CDR3: CASSPRGGGPNEQFF

V: TRBV7-9
J: TRBJ2-3
D: TRBD2
size: few
DNA: TGTGCCAGCAGCTTAGTCAGCCTAGCGGTTAGCACAGATACGCAGTATTTT
CDR3: CASSLVSLAVSTDTQYF

V: TRBV20-1
J: TRBJ1-1
D: -
size: -
DNA: TGCAGTGCTAGCCCCCCAAGGGGGGAAAAAAGGGAAGCTTTCTTT
CDR3: CSASPPRGEKREAFF

V: TRBV4-1
J: TRBJ1-4
D: -
size: -
DNA: TGCGCCAGCAAACTTTCCTCAGGGCGCGGGGAAAAACTGTTTTTT
CDR3: CASKLSSGRGEKLFF

V: TRBV7-8
J: TRBJ2-5
D: -
size: many
DNA: TGTGCCAGCAGCTTAGTGCAGGAGCAAAAGACCCAGTACTTC
CDR3: CASSLVQEQKTQYF

V: TRBV4-3
J: TRBJ1-1
D: -
size: few
DNA: TGCGCCAGCAGCCAGAATCGGAAACGTGTTGACACTGAAGCTTTCTTT
CDR3: CASSQNRKRVDTEAFF

V: TRBV7-2
J: TRBJ2-3
D: TRBD1
size: many
DNA: TGTGCCAGCAGCTTGAGCGGGACAGGGGGTCCCTCAGATACGCAGTATTTT
CDR3: CASSLSGTGGPSDTQYF

V: TRBV28
J: TRBJ1-1
D: -
size: few
DNA: TGTGCCAGCAGTTTCTTTGGTCGGGGGGGATTGAACACTGAAGCTTTCTTT
CDR3: CASSFFGRGGLNTEAFF

V: TRBV7-6
J: TRBJ2-1
D: TRBD2
size: few
DNA: TGTGCCAGCAGCTTTACTTTAGCGGGGGGACCTTACAATGAGCAGTTCTTC
CDR3: CASSFTLAGGPYNEQFF

V: TRBV20-1
J: TRBJ1-4
D: -
size: -
DNA: TGCAGTGCTAAGGACCGTGAAAAACTGTTTTTT
CDR3: CSAKDREKLFF

V: TRBV24-1
J: TRBJ1-4
D: -
size: few
DNA: TGTGCCACCAACAGCAATGAAAAACTGTTTTTT
CDR3: CATNSNEKLFF

V: TRBV27
J: TRBJ1-1
D: -
size: -
DNA: TGTGCCAGCAGTTTGATGGAGGGAGGGTACACTGAAGCTTTCTTT
CDR3: CASSLMEGGYTEAFF